Reported below is one TCR beta chain. The TCR beta repertoire was assessed by survey-level immunoSEQ sequencing. TCRdb's copy holds only in-frame clones and misses some; the assay was immunoSEQ multiplex PCR. The sample yields some 48,000 clones, more than 80% seen once. The specimen sequenced was PBMCs. This TCR was sampled from a man aged 40-55 years with rheumatoid arthritis.

The CDR3 DNA reads TGTGCCAGCAGTCCCCGGGGGGCCATGAACACTGAAGCTTTCTTT. It specifies CASSPRGAMNTEAFF. This sequence joins TRBV27 and TRBJ1-1; weak D call: TRBD1 (6 bases). The germline V gene encodes CDR1 MNHEY and CDR2 SMNVEV (reference sequence). V was clipped by 5 bases and J by 0 bases, with 13 bases between them. The CDR3 contains 15 residues.